This entry is about one T cell receptor beta chain. These data come from a study of T cell responses to AZD1222 COVID-19 vaccine. In germline, CDR1 is LGHNA, CDR2 YSLEER. This CDR3 spans 15 amino acids. V was pared by 1 base and J by 4 bases, with 11 bases between. Libraries were prepared by immunoSEQ multiplex PCR; TCRdb keeps only in-frame clonotypes and omits some of them. The table lists some 170,000 clones, around 94% of them singletons. The chain links TRBV4-3 to TRBJ1-3; D unresolved. The receptor was derived from an adult in good health. The sequencing used peripheral blood, collected on day 0 of AZD1222 vaccination. CDR3 sequence: CASSQGRVGGNTIYF. Written as DNA, the CDR3 is TGCGCCAGCAGCCAAGGGAGGGTGGGCGGAAACACCATATATTTT.